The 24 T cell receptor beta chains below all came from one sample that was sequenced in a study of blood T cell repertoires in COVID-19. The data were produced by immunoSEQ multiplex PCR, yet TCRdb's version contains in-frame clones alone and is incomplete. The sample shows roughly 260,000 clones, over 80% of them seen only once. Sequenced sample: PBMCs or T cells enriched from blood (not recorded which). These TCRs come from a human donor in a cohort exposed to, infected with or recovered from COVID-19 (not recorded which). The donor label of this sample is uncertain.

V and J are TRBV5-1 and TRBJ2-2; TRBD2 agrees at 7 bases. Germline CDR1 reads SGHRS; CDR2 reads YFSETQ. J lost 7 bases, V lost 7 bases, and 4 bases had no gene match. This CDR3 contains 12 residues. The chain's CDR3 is CASSREGGELFF. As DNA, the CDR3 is TGCGCCAGCTCCAGGGAGGGCGGGGAGCTGTTTTTT.

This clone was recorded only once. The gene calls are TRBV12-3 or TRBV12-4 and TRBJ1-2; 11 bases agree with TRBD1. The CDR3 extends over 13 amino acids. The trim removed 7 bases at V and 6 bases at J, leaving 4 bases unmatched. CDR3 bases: TGTGCCAGCATCGGGACAGGGGGGAATGGCTACACCTTC. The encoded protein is CASIGTGGNGYTF.

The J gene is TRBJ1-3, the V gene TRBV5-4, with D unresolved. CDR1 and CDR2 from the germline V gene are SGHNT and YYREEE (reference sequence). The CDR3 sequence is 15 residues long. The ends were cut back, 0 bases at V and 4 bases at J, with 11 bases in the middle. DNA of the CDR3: TGTGCCAGCAGCTTGGACCCGTTCCAGGGAAACACCATATATTTT. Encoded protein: CASSLDPFQGNTIYF.

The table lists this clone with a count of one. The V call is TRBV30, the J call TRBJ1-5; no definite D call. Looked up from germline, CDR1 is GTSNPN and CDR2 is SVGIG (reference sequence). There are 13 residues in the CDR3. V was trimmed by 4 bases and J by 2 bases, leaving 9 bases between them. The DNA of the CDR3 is TGTGCCTGGACCTCGGGTGGCAATCAGCCCCAGCATTTT. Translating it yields CAWTSGGNQPQHF.

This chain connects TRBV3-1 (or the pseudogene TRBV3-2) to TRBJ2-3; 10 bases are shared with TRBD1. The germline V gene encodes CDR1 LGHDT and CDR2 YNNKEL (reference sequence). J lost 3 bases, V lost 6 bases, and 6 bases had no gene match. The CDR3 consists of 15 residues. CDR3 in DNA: TGTGCCAGCAGTCCCGGGACAGGGGCGACAGATACGCAGTATTTT. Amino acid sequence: CASSPGTGATDTQYF.

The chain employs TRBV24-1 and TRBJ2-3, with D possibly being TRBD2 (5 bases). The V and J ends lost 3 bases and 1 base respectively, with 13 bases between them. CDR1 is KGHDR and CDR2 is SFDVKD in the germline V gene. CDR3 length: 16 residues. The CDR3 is CATSDASGSGTDTQYF. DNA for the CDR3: TGTGCCACCAGTGATGCCTCGGGGAGTGGCACAGATACGCAGTATTTT.

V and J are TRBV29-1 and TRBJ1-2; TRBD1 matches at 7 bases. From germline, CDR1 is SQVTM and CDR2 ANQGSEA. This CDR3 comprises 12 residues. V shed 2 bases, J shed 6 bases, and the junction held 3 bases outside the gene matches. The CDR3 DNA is TGCAGCGTTGAAAAGGGGGCGGATGGCTACACCTTC. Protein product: CSVEKGADGYTF.

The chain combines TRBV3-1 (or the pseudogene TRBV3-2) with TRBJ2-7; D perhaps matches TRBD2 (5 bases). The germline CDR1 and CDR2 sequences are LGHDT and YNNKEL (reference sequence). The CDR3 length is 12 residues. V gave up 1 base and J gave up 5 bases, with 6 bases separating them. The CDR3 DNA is TGTGCCAGCAGCCAAGTGCGGGACGAGCAGTACTTC. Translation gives CASSQVRDEQYF.

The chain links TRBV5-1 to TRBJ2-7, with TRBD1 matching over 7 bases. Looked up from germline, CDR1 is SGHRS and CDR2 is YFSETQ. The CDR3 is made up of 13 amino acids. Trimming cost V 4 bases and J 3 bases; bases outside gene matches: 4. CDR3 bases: TGCGCCAGCAGCCCGGGACAGCACTACGAGCAGTACTTC. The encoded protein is CASSPGQHYEQYF.

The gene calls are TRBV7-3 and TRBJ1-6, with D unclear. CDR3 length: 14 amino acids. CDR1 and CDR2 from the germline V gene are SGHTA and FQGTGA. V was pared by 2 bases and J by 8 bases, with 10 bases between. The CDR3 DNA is TGTGCCAGCAGCTTAGGGTTTACAGATTCACCCCTCCACTTT. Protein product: CASSLGFTDSPLHF.

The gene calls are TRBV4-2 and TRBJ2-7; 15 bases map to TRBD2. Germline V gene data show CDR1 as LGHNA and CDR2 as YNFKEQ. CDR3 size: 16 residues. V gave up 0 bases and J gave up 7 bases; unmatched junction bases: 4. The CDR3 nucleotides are TGTGCCAGCAGCCAAGATCCGGGACTAGCGGGAGGTGAGCAGTACTTC. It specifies CASSQDPGLAGGEQYF.

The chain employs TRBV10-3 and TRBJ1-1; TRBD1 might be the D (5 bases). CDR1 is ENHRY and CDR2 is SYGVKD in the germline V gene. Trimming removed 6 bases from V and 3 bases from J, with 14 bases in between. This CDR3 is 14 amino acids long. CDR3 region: CAISASGSDTEAFF. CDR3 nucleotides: TGTGCCATCAGCGCTTCAGGGTCGGACACTGAAGCTTTCTTT.

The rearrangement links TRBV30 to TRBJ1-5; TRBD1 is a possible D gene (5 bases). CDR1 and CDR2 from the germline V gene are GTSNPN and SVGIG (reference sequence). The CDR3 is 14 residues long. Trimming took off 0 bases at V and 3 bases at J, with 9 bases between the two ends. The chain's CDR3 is CAWSVGQINQPQHF. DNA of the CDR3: TGTGCCTGGAGTGTAGGACAAATCAATCAGCCCCAGCATTTT. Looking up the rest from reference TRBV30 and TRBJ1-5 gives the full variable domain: SQTIHQWPATLVQPVGSPLSLECTVEGTSNPNLYWYRQAAGRGLQLLFYSVGIGQISSEVPQNLSASRPQDRQFILSSKKLLLSDSGFYLCAWSVGQINQPQHFGDGTRLSIL.

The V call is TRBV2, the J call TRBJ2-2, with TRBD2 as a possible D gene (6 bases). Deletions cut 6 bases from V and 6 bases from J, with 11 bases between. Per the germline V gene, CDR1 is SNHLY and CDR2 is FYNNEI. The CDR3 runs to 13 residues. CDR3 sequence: CASRTEGSGELFF. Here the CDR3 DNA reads TGTGCCAGCAGGACGGAGGGGTCCGGGGAGCTGTTTTTT.

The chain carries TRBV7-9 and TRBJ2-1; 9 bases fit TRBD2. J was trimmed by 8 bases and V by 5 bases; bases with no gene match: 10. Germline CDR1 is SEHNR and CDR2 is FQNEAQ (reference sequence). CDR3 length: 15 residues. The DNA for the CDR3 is TGTGCCAGCAGCCAGATGGGCGGGGGGGCGGATGAGCAGTTCTTC. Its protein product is CASSQMGGGADEQFF. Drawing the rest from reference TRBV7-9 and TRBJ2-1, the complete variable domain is DTGVSQNPRHKITKRGQNVTFRCDPISEHNRLYWYRQTLGQGPEFLTYFQNEAQLEKSRLLSDRFSAERPKGSFSTLEIQRTEQGDSAMYLCASSQMGGGADEQFFGPGTRLTVL.

In DNA, the CDR3 is TGTGCCAGCAGCCTCGCAGGTCTACAGAGGGCCACTGAAGCTTTCTTT. This translates into CASSLAGLQRATEAFF. The genes are TRBV3-1 (or the pseudogene TRBV3-2) and TRBJ1-1, with D uncertain. Per the germline V gene, CDR1 is LGHDT and CDR2 is YNNKEL (reference sequence). The CDR3 is 16 amino acids. Between the trimmed V and J ends, which lost 4 bases and 4 bases, there was a span of 19 bases.

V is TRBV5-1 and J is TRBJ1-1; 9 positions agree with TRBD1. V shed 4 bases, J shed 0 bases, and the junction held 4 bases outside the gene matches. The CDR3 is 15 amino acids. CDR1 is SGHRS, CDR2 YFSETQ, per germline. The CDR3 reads CASSRDRGMNTEAFF. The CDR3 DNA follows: TGCGCCAGCAGCCGCGACAGGGGGATGAACACTGAAGCTTTCTTT.

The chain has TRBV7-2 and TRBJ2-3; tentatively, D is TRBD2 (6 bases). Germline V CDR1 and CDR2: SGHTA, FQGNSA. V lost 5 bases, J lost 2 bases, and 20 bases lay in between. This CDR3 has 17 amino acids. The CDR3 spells CASSPLAGREVTDTQYF. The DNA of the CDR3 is TGTGCCAGCAGCCCTCTGGCGGGTAGGGAGGTCACAGATACGCAGTATTTT.

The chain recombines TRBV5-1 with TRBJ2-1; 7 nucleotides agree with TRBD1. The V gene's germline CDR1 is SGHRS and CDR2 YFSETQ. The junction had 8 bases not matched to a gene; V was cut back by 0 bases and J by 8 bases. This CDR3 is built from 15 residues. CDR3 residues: CASSLGAGGVYEQFF. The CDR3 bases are TGCGCCAGCAGCTTGGGAGCAGGGGGAGTCTATGAGCAGTTCTTC.

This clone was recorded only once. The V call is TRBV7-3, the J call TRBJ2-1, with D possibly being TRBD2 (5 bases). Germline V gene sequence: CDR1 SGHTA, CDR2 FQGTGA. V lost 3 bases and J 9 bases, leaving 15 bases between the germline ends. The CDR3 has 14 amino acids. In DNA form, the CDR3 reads TGTGCCAGCAGCTTGAGCGGCCCCCACGGTGAGCAGTTCTTC. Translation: CASSLSGPHGEQFF.

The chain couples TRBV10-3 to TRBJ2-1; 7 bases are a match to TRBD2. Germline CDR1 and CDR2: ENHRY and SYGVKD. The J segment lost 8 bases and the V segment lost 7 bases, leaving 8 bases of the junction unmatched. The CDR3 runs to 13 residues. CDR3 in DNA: TGTGCCATCAAAGGCAGCGGGGAAGATGAGCAGTTCTTC. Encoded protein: CAIKGSGEDEQFF.

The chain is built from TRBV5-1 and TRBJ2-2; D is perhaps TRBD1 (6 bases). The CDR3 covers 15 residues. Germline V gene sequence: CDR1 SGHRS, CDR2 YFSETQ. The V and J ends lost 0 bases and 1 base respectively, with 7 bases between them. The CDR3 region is CASSLGGQNTGELFF. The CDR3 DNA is TGCGCCAGCAGCTTGGGGGGGCAGAACACCGGGGAGCTGTTTTTT.

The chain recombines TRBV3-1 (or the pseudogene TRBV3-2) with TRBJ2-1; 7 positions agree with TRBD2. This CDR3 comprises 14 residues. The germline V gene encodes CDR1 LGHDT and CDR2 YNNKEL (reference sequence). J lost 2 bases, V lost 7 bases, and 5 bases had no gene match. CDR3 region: CASTNRGAYNEQFF. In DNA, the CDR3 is TGTGCCAGCACAAACCGGGGGGCCTACAATGAGCAGTTCTTC.

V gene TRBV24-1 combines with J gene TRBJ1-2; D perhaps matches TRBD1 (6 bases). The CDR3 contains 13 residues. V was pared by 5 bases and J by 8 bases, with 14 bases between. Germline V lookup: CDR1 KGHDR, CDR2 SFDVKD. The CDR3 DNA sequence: TGTGCCACCAGTGGTACAGGGAACTGGGGCTACACCTTC. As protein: CATSGTGNWGYTF.